This entry is about one T cell receptor beta chain. As yet, its antigen is unknown. The immunoSEQ assay was version 4, run in survey mode. Here immunoSEQ multiplex PCR was the method, and the copy in TCRdb shows in-frame clones only, minus some. Here the sample spans around 39,000 clones, roughly 90% being singletons. Trimming at V came to 2 bases and at J to 3 bases, leaving 13 bases not matched to a gene. The CDR3 sequence is 19 residues long. The germline V gene has CDR1 SGDLS and CDR2 YYNGEE. This record belongs to a study of persistence of HIV-infected CD4 T cells. Cells were stimulated nonspecifically with anti-CD3/anti-CD28 magnetic beads. Sorting selected CD4+ T cells upregulating both CD40 ligand and CD69.

The sample in question was CD4+ T cells sorted from PBMCs after approximately 19-hour stimulation, obtained from a patient who received antiretroviral therapy. The V gene is TRBV9, the J gene TRBJ2-2; 10 bases align to TRBD2. The sequence was collected from an adult man with HIV who was CMV-seropositive. CDR3 amino acids: CASSVLAGASGGYTGELFF. The CDR3 DNA follows: TGTGCCAGCAGCGTTCTAGCGGGGGCCTCGGGGGGATACACCGGGGAGCTGTTTTTT.